This T cell receptor (beta chain) was recovered during a study of CD8 T cells in ankylosing spondylitis. As regards this clonotype: Antigen specificity is unknown.

Germline loops: CDR1 SGHRS, CDR2 YFSETQ. V was trimmed by 0 bases and J by 3 bases, leaving 19 bases between them. The CDR3 loop spans 18 amino acids. It was by quantitative 5'-RACE with molecular barcodes that TCR beta libraries were made. TCRdb analysed the 5' RACE reads with MiXCR anew, one entry per CDR3 protein. The table includes some 840,000 distinct CDR3 sequences, approximately 10% detected once. Findings and limits, study-wide: A TCR beta motif of 7 to 9 highly homologous variants seemed to mark ankylosing spondylitis blood. Clones linked with disease were CD8+ and fairly uncommon in the peripheral blood.

The sequenced material came from blood, either unsorted or a sorted T cell fraction (not recorded which). The chain joins TRBV5-1 to TRBJ2-1; a weak D match, TRBD1 (5 bases). The sequence derives from a male donor with ankylosing spondylitis. Here the CDR3 reads CASSLAGAGSFFYNEQFF. CDR3 bases: TGCGCCAGCAGCTTGGCTGGTGCAGGGTCTTTTTTCTACAATGAGCAGTTCTTC.